A selection of T cell receptor beta chains follows, all from one sample in a study of blood T cells in healthy people across ages. Each CDR3 protein gets one entry after TCRdb re-called the 5' RACE reads with MiXCR. The table lists fewer than 950,000 distinct CDR3 sequences, approximately 53% of them singletons. The sample taken for sequencing was blood. Receptors originate from a man older than 75 in good health. Both conserved end residues are part of each CDR3. The D gene is left open where the match is weak. Size values are once, few and many counts, or a class for expanded clones, and some rows have none.

d_call j_call v_call clone_size cdr3_nt cdr3_aa
NA TRBJ2-3 TRBV29-1 NA TGCAGCGTGAAGACCACAGATACGCAGTATTTT CSVKTTDTQYF
NA TRBJ2-7 TRBV7-8 NA TGTGCCAGCAGCTTCCAGGCGGCCTACGAGCAGTACTTC CASSFQAAYEQYF
NA TRBJ1-6 TRBV3-1 many TGTGCCAGCAGTCCAAACAGGGAGACACCCCTCCACTTT CASSPNRETPLHF
NA TRBJ2-5 TRBV5-1 NA TGCGCCAGCAGCTCCGGACGTTTACAAGAGACCCTGTACTTC CASSSGRLQETLYF
NA TRBJ1-2 TRBV7-2 NA TGTGCCAGCAGCTTAGGCGCGGCTTCCAAGCTTGGCTACACCTTC CASSLGAASKLGYTF
TRBD2 TRBJ2-5 TRBV4-1 NA TGCGCCAGCAGCCCCCCGACGAGCGGGAGCCAGACCCAGTACTTC CASSPPTSGSQTQYF
NA TRBJ2-1 TRBV5-1 NA TGCGCCAGCAGCTGGGGCGGAGGTGTCAATGAGCAGTTCTTC CASSWGGGVNEQFF
NA TRBJ2-7 TRBV12-3/TRBV12-4 once TGTGCCAGCAGTTGGGACACGGACGGCTACGAGCAGTACTTC CASSWDTDGYEQYF
TRBD2 TRBJ2-5 TRBV3-1 NA TGTGCCAGCAGCCGAGGGCGGGAGCAGTACTTC CASSRGREQYF
NA TRBJ2-7 TRBV5-5 NA TGTGCCAGCAGCTTGGGGGGGACAAGGCCCACCTACGAGCAGTACTTC CASSLGGTRPTYEQYF
NA TRBJ2-7 TRBV20-1 NA TGCAGTGCTCACATGGACAAGACCTACGAGCAGTACTTC CSAHMDKTYEQYF
NA TRBJ2-5 TRBV28 NA TGTGCCAGCAGGGGCCAGCGGACGCTATACCAAGAGACCCAGTACTTC CASRGQRTLYQETQYF
NA TRBJ1-1 TRBV7-2 NA TGTGCCAGCAGCTTAGGAGCGGGGTCTGGGAACACTGAAGCTTTCTTT CASSLGAGSGNTEAFF
TRBD2 TRBJ2-1 TRBV6-2/TRBV6-3 NA TGTGCCAGCTCCCCGGCGGGGCTAGCGGGGGGCCGCTCCTACAATGAGCAGTTCTTC CASSPAGLAGGRSYNEQFF
NA TRBJ1-4 TRBV20-1 NA TGCAGTGCTAAACCGGAGACAACTAAGGAAAAACTGTTTTTT CSAKPETTKEKLFF
NA TRBJ2-1 TRBV4-2 NA TGTGCCAGCAGCCAAGATCTACGCGGGCCTAGCCGGCTCCATGAGCAGTTCTTC CASSQDLRGPSRLHEQFF
NA TRBJ2-2 TRBV27 NA TGTGCCAGCATCCAGGGGAACACCGGGGAGCTGTTTTTT CASIQGNTGELFF
NA TRBJ2-2 TRBV28 NA TGTGCCACCCAGGTGACAATTGCCACCGGGGAGCTGTTTTTT CATQVTIATGELFF
NA TRBJ2-7 TRBV7-2 NA TGTGCCAGCAGCGGAGCGGTTGGAGGGGGTGAAGAGCAGTACTTC CASSGAVGGGEEQYF
NA TRBJ2-1 TRBV7-9 NA TGTGCCAGCACCTCAGACCCGGCAGGCAATGAGCAGTTCTTC CASTSDPAGNEQFF
TRBD2 TRBJ2-1 TRBV20-1 few TGCAGTGCCACGGGACTAGCGGGAGTTATTTCCTACAATGAGCAGTTCTTC CSATGLAGVISYNEQFF
TRBD1 TRBJ2-7 TRBV4-2 few TGTGCCAGCAGCCAAGACCTACAGGGGATGACCTACGAGCAGTACTTC CASSQDLQGMTYEQYF
TRBD2 TRBJ2-7 TRBV20-1 NA TGCAGTGCTAGATCTACTAGCGGGAGACTCTACGAGCAGTACTTC CSARSTSGRLYEQYF
TRBD2 TRBJ2-3 TRBV5-1 NA TGCGCCAGCAGCTTGGTAGTAGCGGGAGCGTCCCTAACAGATACGCAGTATTTT CASSLVVAGASLTDTQYF
TRBD1 TRBJ2-2 TRBV9 NA TGTGCCAGCAGCGTAGCCCAGGGGGTCCCCGGGGAGCTGTTTTTT CASSVAQGVPGELFF
NA TRBJ1-5 TRBV3-1 NA TGTGCCAGCAGCAATGGAGCTTATAGCAATCAGCCCCAGCATTTT CASSNGAYSNQPQHF
TRBD1 TRBJ2-7 TRBV3-1 few TGTGCCAGCAGCCCCTACCCAGGGGGTGAGCAGTACTTC CASSPYPGGEQYF
TRBD1 TRBJ2-7 TRBV4-1 NA TGCGCCAGCAGCCAAGAGGGACAGGGGTATAACGAGCAGTACTTC CASSQEGQGYNEQYF
NA TRBJ2-2 TRBV4-2 once TGTGCCAGCAGCCCCCCGGGCTGGTACTCCCTCGAGCTGTTTTTT CASSPPGWYSLELFF
NA TRBJ1-6 TRBV20-1 NA TGCAGTGCTAGACGGGGGTTAGGGGCCTATAATTCACCCCTCCACTTT CSARRGLGAYNSPLHF
NA TRBJ2-1 TRBV5-1 few TGCGCCAGCAGCCCCAGCCATGAGCAGTTCTTC CASSPSHEQFF
NA TRBJ2-1 TRBV7-9 NA TGTGCCAGCAGCCCGTGGGATGTGGAGGAGCAGTTCTTC CASSPWDVEEQFF
NA TRBJ2-1 TRBV4-2 NA TGTGCCAGCAGCAGACCCGGGACCGTGTACAATGAGCAGTTCTTC CASSRPGTVYNEQFF
NA TRBJ2-2 TRBV11-2 NA TGTGCCGCTGGCCGGTGGGAGCTGTTTTTT CAAGRWELFF
NA TRBJ1-5 TRBV4-1 NA TGCGCCAGCAGCCAAACCGCGGTGAGCAATCAGCCCCAGCATTTT CASSQTAVSNQPQHF
NA TRBJ2-7 TRBV18 NA TGTGCCAGCACAACAGGGGTGGCTAGCGGGTCTCCCTACGAGCAGTACTTC CASTTGVASGSPYEQYF
NA TRBJ2-4 TRBV20-1 NA TGCAGTGCACCCCGTCAACAAGGGGATGATGCCAAAAACATTCAGTACTTC CSAPRQQGDDAKNIQYF
TRBD1 TRBJ2-6 TRBV7-9 NA TGTGCCAGCACCCCGGGGACAGGGGTAACTGGGGCCAACGTCCTGACTTTC CASTPGTGVTGANVLTF
TRBD2 TRBJ2-7 TRBV7-2 NA TGTGCCAGCAGCTGGACTAGCGGAACCTACAATGAGCAGTACTTC CASSWTSGTYNEQYF
NA TRBJ2-7 TRBV7-8 NA TGTGCCAGCAGCCCCGGCGGCCAGGGAGTCGAGCAGTACTTC CASSPGGQGVEQYF
NA TRBJ2-7 TRBV13 NA TGTGCCAGCAGCTCCTATGATGGGTCCAGTGGCGTCTACGAGCAGTACTTC CASSSYDGSSGVYEQYF
TRBD2 TRBJ2-3 TRBV11-2 few TGTGCCAGCAGCTTAGATCTAGCGGGAGGGAACAGATACGCGTATTTT CASSLDLAGGNRYAYF
NA TRBJ2-7 TRBV27 NA TGTGCCAGCAGTTTAAAGGCAGGTAGCTCCTACGAGCAGTACTTC CASSLKAGSSYEQYF
NA TRBJ2-2 TRBV10-1 NA TGCGCCAGCGCGAGGGGGGGCGGCGGGGAGCTGTTTTTT CASARGGGGELFF
NA TRBJ2-1 TRBV27 NA TGTGCCAGCAGTCGGATGAGCTCCTACAATGAGCAGTTCTTC CASSRMSSYNEQFF
NA TRBJ2-3 TRBV28 NA TGTGCCAGCAGTCATGACCGGATGGGGACACCCTTCAGAGATACGCAGTATTTT CASSHDRMGTPFRDTQYF
NA TRBJ2-7 TRBV21-1 NA TGTGCCAGCAGCAACGCTCCAATCCCGGGACAGGGAATTTACGAGCAGTACTTC CASSNAPIPGQGIYEQYF
NA TRBJ1-5 TRBV20-1 NA TGCAGTGCTAGAACCTCACAGGGCTCCGGCAATCAGCCCCAGCATTTT CSARTSQGSGNQPQHF
NA TRBJ2-1 TRBV10-3 NA TGTGCCATCAGTGAGTCCGGCAGTACCAATGAGCAGTTCTTC CAISESGSTNEQFF
NA TRBJ2-1 TRBV28 NA TGTGCCAGCACTTTCTCGGGAGTCAGGGATGAGCAGTTCTTC CASTFSGVRDEQFF
NA TRBJ2-1 TRBV6-5 few TGTGCCAGCAGACATGACTCGGCTAGCAGGGTGTTCTTC CASRHDSASRVFF
NA TRBJ2-3 TRBV3-1 NA TGTGCCAGCAGCCAAGGTCCCGGACTTGAATACGCGTATTTT CASSQGPGLEYAYF
NA TRBJ2-7 TRBV6-5 NA TGTGCCAGCAGTTACTCACCGGCGGGGACCTACGAGCAGTACTTC CASSYSPAGTYEQYF
NA TRBJ1-2 TRBV29-1 few TGCAGCGTTGAAGGTTGGGCCTCCGTGAACTATGGCTACACCTTC CSVEGWASVNYGYTF
NA TRBJ2-1 TRBV6-1 few TGCGGGGCAGGGGATAGGTCCTACAATGAGCAGTTCTTC CGAGDRSYNEQFF